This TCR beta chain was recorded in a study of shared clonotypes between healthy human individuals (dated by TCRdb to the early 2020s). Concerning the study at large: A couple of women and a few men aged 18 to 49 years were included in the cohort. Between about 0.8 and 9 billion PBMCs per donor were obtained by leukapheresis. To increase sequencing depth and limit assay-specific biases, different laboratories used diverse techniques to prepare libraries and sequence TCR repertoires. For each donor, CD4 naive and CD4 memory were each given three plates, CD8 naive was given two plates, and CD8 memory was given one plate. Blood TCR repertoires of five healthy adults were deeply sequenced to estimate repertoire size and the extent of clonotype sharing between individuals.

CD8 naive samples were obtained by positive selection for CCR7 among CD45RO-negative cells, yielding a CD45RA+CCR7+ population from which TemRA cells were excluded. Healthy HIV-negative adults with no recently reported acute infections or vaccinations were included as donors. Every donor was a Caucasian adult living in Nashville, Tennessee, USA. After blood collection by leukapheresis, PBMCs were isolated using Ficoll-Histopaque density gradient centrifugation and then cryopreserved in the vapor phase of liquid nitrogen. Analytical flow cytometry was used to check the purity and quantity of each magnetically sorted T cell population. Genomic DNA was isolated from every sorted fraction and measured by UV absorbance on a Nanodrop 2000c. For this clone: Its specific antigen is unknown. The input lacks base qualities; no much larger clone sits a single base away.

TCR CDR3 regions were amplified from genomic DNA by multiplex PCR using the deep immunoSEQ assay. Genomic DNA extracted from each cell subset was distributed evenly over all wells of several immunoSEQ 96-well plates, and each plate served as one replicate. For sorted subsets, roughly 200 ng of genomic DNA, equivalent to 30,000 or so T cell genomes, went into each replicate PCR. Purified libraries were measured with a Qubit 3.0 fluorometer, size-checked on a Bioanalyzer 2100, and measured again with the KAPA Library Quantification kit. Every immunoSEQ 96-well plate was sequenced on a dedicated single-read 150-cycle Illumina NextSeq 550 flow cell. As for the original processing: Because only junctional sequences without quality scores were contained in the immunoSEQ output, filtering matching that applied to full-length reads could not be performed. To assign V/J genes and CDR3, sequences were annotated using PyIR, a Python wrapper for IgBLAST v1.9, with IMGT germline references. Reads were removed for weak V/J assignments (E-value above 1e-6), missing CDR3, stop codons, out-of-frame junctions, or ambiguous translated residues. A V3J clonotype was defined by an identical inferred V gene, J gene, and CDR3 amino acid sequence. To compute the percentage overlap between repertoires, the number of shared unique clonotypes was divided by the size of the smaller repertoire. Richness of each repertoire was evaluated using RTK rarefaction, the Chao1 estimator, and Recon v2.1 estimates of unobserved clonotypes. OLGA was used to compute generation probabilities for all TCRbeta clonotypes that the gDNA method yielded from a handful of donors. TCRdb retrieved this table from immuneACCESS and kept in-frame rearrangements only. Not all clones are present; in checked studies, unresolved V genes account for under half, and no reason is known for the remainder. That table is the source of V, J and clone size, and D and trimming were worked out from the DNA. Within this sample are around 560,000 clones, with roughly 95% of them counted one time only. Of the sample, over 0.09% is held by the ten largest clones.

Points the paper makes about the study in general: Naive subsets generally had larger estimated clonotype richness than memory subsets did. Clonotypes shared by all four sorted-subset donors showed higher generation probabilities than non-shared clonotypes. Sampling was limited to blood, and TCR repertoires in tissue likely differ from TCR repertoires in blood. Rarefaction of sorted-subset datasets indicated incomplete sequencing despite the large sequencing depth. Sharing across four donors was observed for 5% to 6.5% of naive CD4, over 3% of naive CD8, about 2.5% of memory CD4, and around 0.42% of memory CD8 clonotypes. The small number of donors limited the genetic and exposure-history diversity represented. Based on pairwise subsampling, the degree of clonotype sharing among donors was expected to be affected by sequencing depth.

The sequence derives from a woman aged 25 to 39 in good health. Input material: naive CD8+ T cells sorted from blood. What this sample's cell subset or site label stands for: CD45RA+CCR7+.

DNA sequence: TGTGCCAGCAGCCCAACAGGGGTGAACACTGAAGCTTTCTTT. Its protein product is CASSPTGVNTEAFF. The rearrangement joined TRBV7-3 to TRBJ1-1; TRBD1 agrees with 7 junctional bases. V lost 5 bases and J lost 0 bases, and the count of bases not matched to a germline gene is 3. CDR3 length: 14 amino acids, cysteine to phenylalanine. The CDR3 DNA has 42 bases and is translated from base 1. From a lookup of the germline V gene, CDR1 and CDR2 are SGHTA and FQGTGA. With all but the CDR3 taken from the reference TRBV7-3 and TRBJ1-1 genes, the full variable domain is: GAGVSQTPSNKVTEKGKYVELRCDPISGHTALYWYRQSLGQGPEFLIYFQGTGAADDSGLPNDRFFAVRPEGSVSTLKIQRTERGDSAVYLCASSPTGVNTEAFFGQGTRLTVV.